Listed below are T cell receptor beta chains from one sample, sequenced in a study of siplizumab effects on memory and regulatory T cells. Sequencing was performed with immunoSEQ multiplex PCR; in TCRdb, only in-frame clones are kept and a portion is missing. The sample has 100,000 or so clones, about 93% seen once. The sequenced sample was non-Treg CD4+ T cells sorted from blood. These receptors were collected from a human donor in good health. Both conserved end residues are trimmed from each CDR3. The order of the fields is V gene, J gene, CDR3 protein.

>TRBV9|TRBJ1-1
ASSVGVGTEAF
>TRBV6-5|TRBJ2-1
ASSYSSGAYNEQF
>TRBV27|TRBJ1-1
ASGDRTEAF
>TRBV19|TRBJ2-2
ASSSRDSVTGELF
>TRBV5-4|TRBJ2-3
ASSLVQGSDTQY
>TRBV25-1|TRBJ2-5
ASRGSSETQY
>TRBV29-1|TRBJ1-1
SVEEGMNTEAF
>TRBV19|TRBJ2-7
ASSESRDGEQY
>TRBV19|TRBJ1-2
ASSIDGRDGYT
>TRBV28|TRBJ1-4
ASSLPGPPNEKLF
>TRBV19|TRBJ1-5
ASSFQDLGNQPQH
>TRBV14|TRBJ1-5
ASSQDLDQPQH
>TRBV28|TRBJ1-1
ASTQHLTAF
>TRBV11-2|TRBJ2-5
ASSATGWEQY
>TRBV5-8|TRBJ2-7
ASSVDSIYEQY
>TRBV28|TRBJ2-7
ASSFGFGSSSYEQY
>TRBV5-1|TRBJ2-7
ASSPNVRGPGQY
>TRBV28|TRBJ1-1
ASSLVPVRGIYTEAF
>TRBV18|TRBJ2-7
ASSRQDHYEQY
>TRBV7-9|TRBJ2-7
ASSLNFYEQY
>TRBV14|TRBJ2-4
ASSRRDRGRGIQY
>TRBV30|TRBJ1-5
AWSKSGQLNQPQH
>TRBV11-3|TRBJ2-1
ASSPSTSGRATEQF
>TRBV7-9|TRBJ2-7
ASSSRGEGRDEQY
>TRBV6-1|TRBJ1-4
ASSEGAAQNEKLF
>TRBV10-1|TRBJ2-1
ASSGASGINEQF
>TRBV5-4|TRBJ2-5
ASGTSGGLGGETQY
>TRBV7-2|TRBJ2-3
ASSLAGASTDTQY
>TRBV29-1|TRBJ2-1
SVDVAGPYNEQF